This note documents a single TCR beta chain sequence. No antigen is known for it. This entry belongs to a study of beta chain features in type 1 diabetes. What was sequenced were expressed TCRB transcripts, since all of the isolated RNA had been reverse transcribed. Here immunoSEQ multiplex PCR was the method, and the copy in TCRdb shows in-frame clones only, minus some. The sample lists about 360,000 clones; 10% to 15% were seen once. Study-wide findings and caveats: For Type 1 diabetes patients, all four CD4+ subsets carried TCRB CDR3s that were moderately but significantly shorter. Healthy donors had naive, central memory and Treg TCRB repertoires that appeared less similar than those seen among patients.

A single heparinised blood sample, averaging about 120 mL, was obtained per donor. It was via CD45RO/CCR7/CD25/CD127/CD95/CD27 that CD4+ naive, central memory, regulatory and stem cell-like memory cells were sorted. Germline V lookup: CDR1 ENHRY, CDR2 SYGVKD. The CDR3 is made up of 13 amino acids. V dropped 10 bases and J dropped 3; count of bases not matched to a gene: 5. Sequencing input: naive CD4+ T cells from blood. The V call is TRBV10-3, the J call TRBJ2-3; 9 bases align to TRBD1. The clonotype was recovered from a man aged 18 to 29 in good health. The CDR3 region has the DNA TGTGCCACGGACAGGGGTGGGACAGATACGCAGTATTTT. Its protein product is CATDRGGTDTQYF.